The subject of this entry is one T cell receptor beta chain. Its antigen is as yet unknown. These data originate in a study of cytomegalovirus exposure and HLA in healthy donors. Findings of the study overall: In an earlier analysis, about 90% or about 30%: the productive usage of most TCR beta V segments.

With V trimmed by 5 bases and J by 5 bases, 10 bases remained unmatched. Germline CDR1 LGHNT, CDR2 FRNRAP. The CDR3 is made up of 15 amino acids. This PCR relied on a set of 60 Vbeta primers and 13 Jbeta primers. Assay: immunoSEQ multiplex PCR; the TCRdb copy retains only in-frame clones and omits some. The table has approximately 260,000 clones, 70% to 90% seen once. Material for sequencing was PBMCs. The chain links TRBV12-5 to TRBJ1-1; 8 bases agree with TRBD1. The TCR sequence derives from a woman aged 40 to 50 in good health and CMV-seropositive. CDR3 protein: CASGLAGTGWTEAFF. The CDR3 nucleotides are TGTGCTAGTGGTCTTGCCGGGACAGGATGGACTGAAGCTTTCTTT.